This TCR beta chain was sequenced in a study of PD-1 blockade in mismatch repair-deficient tumors. Whole-study results and caveats: Rapid post-treatment expansion, then contraction, generally preceding radiologic response, marked tumor-resident clones.

All patients were mismatch repair deficient, assessed by either PCR or immunohistochemistry. The TCR-sequenced patients were a few responders to pembrolizumab. Turning to this clone: The antigen remains unidentified.

Assay used: immunoSEQ multiplex PCR; TCRdb lists only in-frame clones, some missing. The sample has tens of thousands of clones, around 85% seen once; the top ten hold just over 2.5%. The sequence was obtained from an adult with mismatch repair-deficient cancer. This sample comprised peripheral blood, obtained 12 weeks after starting pembrolizumab.

The CDR3 DNA sequence: TGTGCCAGCAGCCCTAGAGACTTCGGCTCCTACGAGCAGTACTTC. Amino acid sequence: CASSPRDFGSYEQYF. The chain carries TRBV7-8 and TRBJ2-7; D gene ambiguous. V was shortened by 5 bases and J by 0 bases, with 14 bases between the two germline ends. The CDR3 totals 15 residues. Germline V CDR1 and CDR2: SGHVS, FQNEAQ.